This T cell receptor beta chain appears in the sequencing data of a study of T cell repertoires in cytomegalovirus infection. As for the study in general: The authors relied on CMV epitopes, both recently identified HLA-C-restricted and well-studied HLA-B-restricted.

On this clonotype: Its antigen is not known. The conserved phenylalanine or tryptophan is not found at the CDR3 terminus, so this likely reflects a read error.

TCRdb called the reads again in MiXCR, with one record for every CDR3 protein. The sample holds some 920,000 distinct CDR3 sequences, around a third seen once. The CDR3 loop spans 18 amino acids. The V and J ends lost 4 bases and 5 bases respectively, with 24 bases between them. Germline CDR1 and CDR2: SGHTA and FQGTGA. The chain links TRBV7-3 to TRBJ2-1; a weak D match, TRBD2 (6 bases). Material: cultured CD8+ T cells from PBMCs, obtained from culture after CMV antigen stimulation. The source is a human donor in good health (CMV status not recorded). Some clones in this sample may be carry-over from other donors' samples. The CDR3 DNA sequence: TGTGCCAGCAGCTCCCCCTCAATAGCTAGCGAGGTTGACAATGAGCAGTTCTCC. Protein product: CASSSPSIASEVDNEQFS.